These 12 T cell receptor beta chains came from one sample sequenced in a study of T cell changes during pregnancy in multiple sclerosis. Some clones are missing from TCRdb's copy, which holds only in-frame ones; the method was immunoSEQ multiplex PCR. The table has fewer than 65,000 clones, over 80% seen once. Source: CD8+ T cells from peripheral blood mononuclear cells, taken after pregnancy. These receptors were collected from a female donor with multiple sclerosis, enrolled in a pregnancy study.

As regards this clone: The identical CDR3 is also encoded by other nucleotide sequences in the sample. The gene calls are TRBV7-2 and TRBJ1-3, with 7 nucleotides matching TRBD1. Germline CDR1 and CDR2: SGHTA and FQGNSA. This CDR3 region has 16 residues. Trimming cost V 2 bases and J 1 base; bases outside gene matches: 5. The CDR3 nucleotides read TGTGCCAGCAGCTTATCGGACAGGAGGTCTGGAAACACCATATATTTT. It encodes CASSLSDRRSGNTIYF.

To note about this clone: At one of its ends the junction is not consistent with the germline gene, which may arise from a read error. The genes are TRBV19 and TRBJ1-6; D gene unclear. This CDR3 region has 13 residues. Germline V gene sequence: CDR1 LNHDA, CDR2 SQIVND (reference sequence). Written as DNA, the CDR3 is TGTGCCAGTCGTATGGGAGTTAATTCACCCCTCCACTTT. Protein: CASRMGVNSPLHF.

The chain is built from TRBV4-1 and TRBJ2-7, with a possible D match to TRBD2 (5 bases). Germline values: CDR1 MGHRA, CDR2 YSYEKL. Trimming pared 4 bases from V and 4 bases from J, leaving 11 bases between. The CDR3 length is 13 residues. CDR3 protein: CASSPKEAYEQYF. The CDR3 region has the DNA TGCGCCAGCAGCCCCAAGGAGGCGTACGAGCAGTACTTC.

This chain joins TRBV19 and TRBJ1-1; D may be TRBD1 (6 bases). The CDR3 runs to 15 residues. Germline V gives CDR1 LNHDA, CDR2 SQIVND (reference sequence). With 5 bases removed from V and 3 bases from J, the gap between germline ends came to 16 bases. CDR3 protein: CASSPPDRTYTEAFF. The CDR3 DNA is TGTGCCAGTAGTCCCCCGGACAGAACTTACACTGAAGCTTTCTTT.

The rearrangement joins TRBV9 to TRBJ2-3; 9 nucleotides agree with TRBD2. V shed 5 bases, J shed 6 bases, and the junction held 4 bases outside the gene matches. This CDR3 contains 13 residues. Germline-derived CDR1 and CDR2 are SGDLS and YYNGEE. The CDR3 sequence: CASSRGGADTQYF. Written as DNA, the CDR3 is TGTGCCAGCAGTCGCGGGGGGGCGGATACGCAGTATTTT.

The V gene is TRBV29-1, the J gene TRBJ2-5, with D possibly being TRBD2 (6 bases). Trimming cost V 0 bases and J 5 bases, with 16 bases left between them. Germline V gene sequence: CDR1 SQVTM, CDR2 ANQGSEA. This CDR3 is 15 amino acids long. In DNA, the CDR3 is TGCAGCGTTGAAGAGGAGGGCTCCCCGGGGGAGACCCAGTACTTC. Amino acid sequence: CSVEEEGSPGETQYF.

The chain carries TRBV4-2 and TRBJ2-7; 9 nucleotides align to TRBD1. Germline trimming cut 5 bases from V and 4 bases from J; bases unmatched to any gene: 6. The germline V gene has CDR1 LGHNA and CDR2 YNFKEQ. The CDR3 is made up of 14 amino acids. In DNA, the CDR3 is TGTGCCAGCAGCGTACCGGGACAGGGATACGAGCAGTACTTC. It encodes CASSVPGQGYEQYF.

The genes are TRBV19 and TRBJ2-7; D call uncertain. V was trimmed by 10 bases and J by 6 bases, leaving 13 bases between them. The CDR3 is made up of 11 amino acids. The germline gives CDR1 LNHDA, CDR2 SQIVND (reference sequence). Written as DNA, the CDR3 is TGTGCCACTACCCTAGGAAGCGAGCAGTACTTC. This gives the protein CATTLGSEQYF.

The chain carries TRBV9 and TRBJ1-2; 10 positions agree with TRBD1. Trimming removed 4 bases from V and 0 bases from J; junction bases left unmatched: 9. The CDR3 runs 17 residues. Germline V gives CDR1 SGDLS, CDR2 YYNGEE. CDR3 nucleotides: TGTGCCAGCAGCATGTCCCGGGACAGGGGAACTAACTATGGCTACACCTTC. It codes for CASSMSRDRGTNYGYTF.

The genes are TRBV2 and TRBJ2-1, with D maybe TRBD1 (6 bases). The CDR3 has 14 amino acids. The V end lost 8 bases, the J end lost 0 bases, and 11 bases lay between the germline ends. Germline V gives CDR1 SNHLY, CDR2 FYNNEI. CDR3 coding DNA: TGTGCCAGCCTTGCGGACAGCTCCTACAATGAGCAGTTCTTC. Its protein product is CASLADSSYNEQFF.

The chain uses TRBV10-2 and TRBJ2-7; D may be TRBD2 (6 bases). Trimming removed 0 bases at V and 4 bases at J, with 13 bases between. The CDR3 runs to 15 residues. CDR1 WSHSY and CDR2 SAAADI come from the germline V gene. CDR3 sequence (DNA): TGCGCCAGCAGTGAGTCCGTGGTCGGGGGATACGAGCAGTACTTC. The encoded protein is CASSESVVGGYEQYF.

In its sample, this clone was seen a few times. CDR3 in amino acids: CASSQDGGTEAFF. The CDR3 DNA follows: TGTGCCAGCAGCCAAGACGGAGGAACTGAAGCTTTCTTT. This chain uses TRBV4-2 with TRBJ1-1; no definite D call. Germline V lookup: CDR1 LGHNA, CDR2 YNFKEQ. V lost 0 bases and J 5 bases, leaving 7 bases between the germline ends. This CDR3 has 13 residues.